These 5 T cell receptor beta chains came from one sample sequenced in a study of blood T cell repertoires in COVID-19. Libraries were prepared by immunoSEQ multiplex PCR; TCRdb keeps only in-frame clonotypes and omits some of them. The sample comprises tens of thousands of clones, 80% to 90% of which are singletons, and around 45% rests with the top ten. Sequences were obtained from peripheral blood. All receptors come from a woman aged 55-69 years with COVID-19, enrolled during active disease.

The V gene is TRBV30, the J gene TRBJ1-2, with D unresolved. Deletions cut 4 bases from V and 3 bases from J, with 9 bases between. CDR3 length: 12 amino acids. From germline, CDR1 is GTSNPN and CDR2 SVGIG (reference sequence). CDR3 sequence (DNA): TGTGCCTGGAAGTCAGGCTACTATGGCTACACCTTC. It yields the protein CAWKSGYYGYTF.

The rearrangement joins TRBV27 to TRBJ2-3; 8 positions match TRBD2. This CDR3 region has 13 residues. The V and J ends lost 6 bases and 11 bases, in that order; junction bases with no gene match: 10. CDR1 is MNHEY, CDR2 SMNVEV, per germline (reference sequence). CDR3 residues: CASSSDGTREQYF. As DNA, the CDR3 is TGTGCCAGCAGCTCAGACGGGACTAGGGAGCAGTATTTT.

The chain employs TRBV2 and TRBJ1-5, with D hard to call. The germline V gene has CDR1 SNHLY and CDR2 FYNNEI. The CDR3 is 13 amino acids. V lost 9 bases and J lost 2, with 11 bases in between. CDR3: CASKVIGNQPQHF. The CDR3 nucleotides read TGTGCCAGTAAAGTGATAGGCAATCAGCCCCAGCATTTT.

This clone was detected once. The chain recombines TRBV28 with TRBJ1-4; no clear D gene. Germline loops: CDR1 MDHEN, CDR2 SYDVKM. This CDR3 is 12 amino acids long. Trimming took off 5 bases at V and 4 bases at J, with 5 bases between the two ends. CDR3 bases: TGTGCCAGCAGTCTCGTTAATGAAAAACTGTTTTTT. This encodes CASSLVNEKLFF.

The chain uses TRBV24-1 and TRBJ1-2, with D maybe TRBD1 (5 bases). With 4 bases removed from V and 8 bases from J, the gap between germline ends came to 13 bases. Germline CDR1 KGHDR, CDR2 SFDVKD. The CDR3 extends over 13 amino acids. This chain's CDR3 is CATSDTWGEGYTF. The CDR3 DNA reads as TGTGCCACCAGTGACACGTGGGGGGAAGGCTACACCTTC.